This paragraph covers one T cell receptor (beta chain) sequence. Its specificity is not known. The total RNA that was extracted per sample amounted to at least 5.5 micrograms. The data derive from a study of blood T cells in healthy people across ages. Findings and limits, study-wide: When one million T cells were used, diversity estimates were thought to be underestimates.

A J-beta primer mix and a sample-barcoded 5' primer were used in a second PCR of roughly 7 to 12 cycles. TCRdb recomputed calls from the 5' RACE reads with MiXCR, one row per CDR3 protein. This table has about 1.7 million distinct CDR3 sequences, roughly 27% appearing once. CDR3 length: 12 residues. V was trimmed by 3 bases and J by 2 bases, leaving 7 bases between them. CDR1 and CDR2 (germline): DFQATT, SNEGSKA (reference sequence). The sequencing sample was made of blood. This TCR was sampled from a woman in her thirties in good health. J is TRBJ1-2 and V is TRBV20-1; D is unresolved. In DNA, the CDR3 is TGCAGTGCTAGGGCACCCAACTATGGCTACACCTTC. This gives the protein CSARAPNYGYTF.